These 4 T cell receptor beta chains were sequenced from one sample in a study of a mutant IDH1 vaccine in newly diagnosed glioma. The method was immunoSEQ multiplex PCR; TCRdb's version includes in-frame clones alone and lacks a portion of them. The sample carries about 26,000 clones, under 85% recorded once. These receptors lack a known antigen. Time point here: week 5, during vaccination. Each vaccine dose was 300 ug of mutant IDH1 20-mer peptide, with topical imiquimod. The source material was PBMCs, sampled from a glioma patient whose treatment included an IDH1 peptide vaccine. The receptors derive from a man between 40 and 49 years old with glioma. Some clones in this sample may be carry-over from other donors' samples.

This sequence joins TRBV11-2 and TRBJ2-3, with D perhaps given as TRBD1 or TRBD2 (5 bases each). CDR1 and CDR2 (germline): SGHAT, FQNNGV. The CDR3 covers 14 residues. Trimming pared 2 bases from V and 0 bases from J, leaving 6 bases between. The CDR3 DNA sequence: TGTGCCAGCAGCTTACGGGGCAGCACAGATACGCAGTATTTT. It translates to CASSLRGSTDTQYF.

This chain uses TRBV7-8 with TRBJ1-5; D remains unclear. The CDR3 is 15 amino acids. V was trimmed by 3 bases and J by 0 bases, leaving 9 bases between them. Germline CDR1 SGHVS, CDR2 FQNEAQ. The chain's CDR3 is CASSFLDYSNQPQHF. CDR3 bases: TGTGCCAGCAGCTTTTTGGATTATAGCAATCAGCCCCAGCATTTT. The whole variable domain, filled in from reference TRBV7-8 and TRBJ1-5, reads GAGVSQSPRYKVAKRGQDVALRCDPISGHVSLFWYQQALGQGPEFLTYFQNEAQLDKSGLPSDRFFAERPEGSVSTLKIQRTQQEDSAVYLCASSFLDYSNQPQHFGDGTRLSIL.

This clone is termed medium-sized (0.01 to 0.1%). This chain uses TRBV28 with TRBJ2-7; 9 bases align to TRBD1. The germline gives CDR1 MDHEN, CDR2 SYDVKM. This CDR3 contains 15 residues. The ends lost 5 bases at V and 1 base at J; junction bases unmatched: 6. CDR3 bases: TGTGCCAGCAGTGCGGGACAGGGAAGATCCTACGAGCAGTACTTC. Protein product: CASSAGQGRSYEQYF.

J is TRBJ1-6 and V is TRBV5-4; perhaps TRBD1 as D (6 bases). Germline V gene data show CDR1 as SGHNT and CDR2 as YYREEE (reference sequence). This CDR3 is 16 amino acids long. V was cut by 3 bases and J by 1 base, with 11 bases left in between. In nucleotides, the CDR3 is TGTGCCAGCAGCTGGGACACTCCATCCTATAATTCACCCCTCCACTTT. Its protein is CASSWDTPSYNSPLHF.